The next 9 T cell receptor beta chains were all read from a single sample in a study of monozygotic twins with cystic fibrosis. Profiling relied on immunoSEQ multiplex PCR, and the TCRdb table lists in-frame clones only, not all of them. The sample records about 15,000 clones, 85% being singletons. Sequencing was carried out using blood. These receptors were taken from a boy between 5 and 17 years old with cystic fibrosis.

The sample holds one count of this clone. V gene TRBV30 combines with J gene TRBJ1-2; possibly TRBD1 for D (5 bases). CDR3 size: 14 residues. Germline V gene sequence: CDR1 GTSNPN, CDR2 SVGIG (reference sequence). The V and J ends lost 2 bases and 3 bases respectively, with 13 bases between them. DNA for the CDR3: TGTGCCTGGAGTCCCCCGACAGTAGACTATGGCTACACCTTC. It yields the protein CAWSPPTVDYGYTF. Variable domain in full (rest from reference TRBV30 and TRBJ1-2): SQTIHQWPATLVQPVGSPLSLECTVEGTSNPNLYWYRQAAGRGLQLLFYSVGIGQISSEVPQNLSASRPQDRQFILSSKKLLLSDSGFYLCAWSPPTVDYGYTFGSGTRLTVV.

J is TRBJ1-1 and V is TRBV30, with D uncertain. The length of the CDR3 is 13 residues. V lost 2 bases to trimming and J lost 5 bases, with 12 bases between them. Germline CDR1 reads GTSNPN; CDR2 reads SVGIG (reference sequence). CDR3 DNA sequence: TGTGCCTGGAGTCACCTCCGGGGAACTGAAGCTTTCTTT. Translation gives CAWSHLRGTEAFF.

This sequence joins TRBV14 and TRBJ2-3, with 12 bases matching TRBD2. J was trimmed by 2 bases and V by 4 bases; bases with no gene match: 10. This CDR3 spans 18 amino acids. Germline CDR1 reads SGHDN; CDR2 reads FVKESK. CDR3 coding DNA: TGTGCCAGCAGCCCCCCGGGACTAGCGGGTACATACACAGATACGCAGTATTTT. Its protein is CASSPPGLAGTYTDTQYF.

CDR3 protein: CASSVHGTGKLYGTEAFF. The CDR3 bases are TGTGCCAGCAGTGTCCACGGGACAGGGAAACTCTACGGCACTGAAGCTTTCTTT. This chain connects TRBV6-1 to TRBJ1-1, with 9 bases fitting TRBD1. Germline V gene sequence: CDR1 MNHNS, CDR2 SASEGT. This CDR3 contains 18 residues. V was pared by 4 bases and J by 4 bases, with 16 bases of the junction left unmatched.

Here the CDR3 DNA reads TGCGCCAGCAGCTTGGGGCAGAACTATAATTCACCCCTCCACTTT. Amino acids: CASSLGQNYNSPLHF. The gene calls are TRBV5-1 and TRBJ1-6; D not certain. Germline V gene data show CDR1 as SGHRS and CDR2 as YFSETQ. The CDR3 is made up of 15 amino acids. The ends were cut back, 0 bases at V and 3 bases at J, with 7 bases in the middle.

The chain recombines TRBV5-1 with TRBJ2-5; D may be TRBD1 (5 bases). V gave up 0 bases and J gave up 5 bases, with 8 bases separating them. This CDR3 spans 13 amino acids. Germline lookup yields CDR1 SGHRS and CDR2 YFSETQ. The CDR3 DNA follows: TGCGCCAGCAGCTTGGGGGGCCGGGAGACCCAGTACTTC. Residues: CASSLGGRETQYF.

The chain links TRBV5-5 to TRBJ1-4, with D perhaps TRBD1 (6 bases). V dropped 0 bases and J dropped 6 bases, with 15 bases sitting between them. The germline V gene has CDR1 SGHKS and CDR2 YYEKEE (reference sequence). The CDR3 runs to 16 residues. This CDR3 reads CASSLDTGQSDEKLFF. The DNA for the CDR3 is TGTGCCAGCAGCTTGGATACCGGACAGTCGGATGAAAAACTGTTTTTT.

The chain is built from TRBV2 and TRBJ1-3, with a possible D match to TRBD1 (5 bases). The CDR3 is made up of 15 amino acids. The germline V gene encodes CDR1 SNHLY and CDR2 FYNNEI. V was shortened by 7 bases and J by 2 bases, with 15 bases between the two germline ends. The CDR3 bases are TGTGCCAGCATCGCAAGCGGGGGAGCTGGAAACACCATATATTTT. As protein: CASIASGGAGNTIYF.

This chain links TRBV6-1 with TRBJ1-6, with unresolved D. There are 13 residues in the CDR3. Germline CDR1 is MNHNS and CDR2 is SASEGT. V lost 6 bases to trimming and J lost 0 bases, with 3 bases between them. The CDR3 coding sequence is TGTGCCAGCAGGGTCTCCTATAATTCACCCCTCCACTTT. Protein sequence: CASRVSYNSPLHF.